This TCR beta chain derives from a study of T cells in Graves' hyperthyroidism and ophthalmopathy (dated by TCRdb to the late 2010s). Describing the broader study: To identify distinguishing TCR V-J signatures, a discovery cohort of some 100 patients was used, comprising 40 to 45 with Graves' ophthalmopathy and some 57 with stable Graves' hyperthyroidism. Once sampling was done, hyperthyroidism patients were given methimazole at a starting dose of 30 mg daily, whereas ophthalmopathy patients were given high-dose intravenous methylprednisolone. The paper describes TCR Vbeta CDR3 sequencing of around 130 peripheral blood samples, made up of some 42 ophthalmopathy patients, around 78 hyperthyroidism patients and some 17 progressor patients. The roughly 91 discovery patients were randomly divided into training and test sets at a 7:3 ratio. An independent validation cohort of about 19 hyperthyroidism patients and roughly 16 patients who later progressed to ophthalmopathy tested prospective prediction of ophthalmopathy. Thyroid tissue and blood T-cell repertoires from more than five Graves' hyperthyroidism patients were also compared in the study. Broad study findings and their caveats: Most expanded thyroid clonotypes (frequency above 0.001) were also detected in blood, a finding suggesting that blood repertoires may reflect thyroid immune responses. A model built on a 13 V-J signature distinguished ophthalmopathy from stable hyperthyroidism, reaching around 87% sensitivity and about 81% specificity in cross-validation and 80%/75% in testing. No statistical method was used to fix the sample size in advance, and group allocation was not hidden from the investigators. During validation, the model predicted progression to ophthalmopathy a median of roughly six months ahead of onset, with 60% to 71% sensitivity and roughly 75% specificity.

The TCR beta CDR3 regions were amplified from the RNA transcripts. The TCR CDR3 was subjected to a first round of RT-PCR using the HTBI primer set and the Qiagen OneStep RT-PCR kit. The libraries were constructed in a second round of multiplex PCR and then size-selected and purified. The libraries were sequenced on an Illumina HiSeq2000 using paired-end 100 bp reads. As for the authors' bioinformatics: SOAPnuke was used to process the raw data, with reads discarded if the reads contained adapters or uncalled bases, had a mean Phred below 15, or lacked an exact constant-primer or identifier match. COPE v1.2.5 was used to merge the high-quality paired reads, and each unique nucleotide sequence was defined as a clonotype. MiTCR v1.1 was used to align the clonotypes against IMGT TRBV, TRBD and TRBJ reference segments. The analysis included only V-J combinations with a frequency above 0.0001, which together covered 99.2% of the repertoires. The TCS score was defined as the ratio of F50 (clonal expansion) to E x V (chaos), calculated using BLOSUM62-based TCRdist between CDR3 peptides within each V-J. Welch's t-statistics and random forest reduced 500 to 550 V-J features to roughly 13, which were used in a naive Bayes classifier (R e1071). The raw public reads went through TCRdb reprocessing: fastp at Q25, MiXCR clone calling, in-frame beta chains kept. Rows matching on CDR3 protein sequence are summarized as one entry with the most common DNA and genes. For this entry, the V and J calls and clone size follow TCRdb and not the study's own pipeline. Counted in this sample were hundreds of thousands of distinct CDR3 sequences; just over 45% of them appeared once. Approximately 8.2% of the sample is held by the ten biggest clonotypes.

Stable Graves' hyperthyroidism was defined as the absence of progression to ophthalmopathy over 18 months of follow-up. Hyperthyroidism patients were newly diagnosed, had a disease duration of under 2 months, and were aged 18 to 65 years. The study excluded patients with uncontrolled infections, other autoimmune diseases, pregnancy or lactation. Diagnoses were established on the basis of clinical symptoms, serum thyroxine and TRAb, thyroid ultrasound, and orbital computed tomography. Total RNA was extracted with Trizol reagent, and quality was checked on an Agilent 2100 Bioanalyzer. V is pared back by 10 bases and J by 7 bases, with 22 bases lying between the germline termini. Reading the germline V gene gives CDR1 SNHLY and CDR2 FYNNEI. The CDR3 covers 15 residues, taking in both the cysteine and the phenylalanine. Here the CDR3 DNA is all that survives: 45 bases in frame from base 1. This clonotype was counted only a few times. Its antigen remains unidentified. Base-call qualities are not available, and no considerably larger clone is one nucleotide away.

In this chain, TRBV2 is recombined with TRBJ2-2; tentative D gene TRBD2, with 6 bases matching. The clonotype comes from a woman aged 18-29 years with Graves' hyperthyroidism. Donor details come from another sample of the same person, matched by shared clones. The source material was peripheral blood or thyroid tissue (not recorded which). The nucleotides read TGTGCCACCAAGTGGAGAGCGGGTGGGGTCGGGGAGCTGTTTTTT. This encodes CATKWRAGGVGELFF.